A single sample gave rise to the 23 T cell receptor beta chains below, sequenced in a study of cytomegalovirus exposure and HLA in healthy donors. A multiplex PCR was run with 60 Vbeta primers and 13 Jbeta primers. TCRdb's table, derived via immunoSEQ multiplex PCR, lists solely in-frame clones and lacks some. The table lists some 89,000 clones, with roughly 3.4% in the top ten. The sequenced material came from PBMCs. The receptors shown here come from a woman in her thirties in good health and CMV-seronegative.

J is TRBJ2-1 and V is TRBV7-2; weak D call: TRBD2 (5 bases). This CDR3 spans 16 amino acids. V was pared by 3 bases and J by 5 bases, with 17 bases between. Germline assignment: CDR1 SGHTA and CDR2 FQGNSA. CDR3 sequence reads: CASSFFSGTADNEQFF. The DNA of the CDR3 is TGTGCCAGCAGCTTTTTCAGCGGAACAGCGGACAATGAGCAGTTCTTC.

The rearrangement uses TRBV2 and TRBJ1-1; a weak D match, TRBD1 (6 bases). The CDR3 loop spans 14 amino acids. Germline CDR1 and CDR2: SNHLY and FYNNEI. Trimming took 9 bases from V and 0 from J, leaving 14 bases between them. In nucleotides, the CDR3 is TGTGCCAGTCAGGGGTATAATCTGAACACTGAAGCTTTCTTT. Amino acid sequence: CASQGYNLNTEAFF. The whole variable domain, filled in from reference TRBV2 and TRBJ1-1, reads EPEVTQTPSHQVTQMGQEVILRCVPISNHLYFYWYRQILGQKVEFLVSFYNNEISEKSEIFDDQFSVERPDGSNFTLKIRSTKLEDSAMYFCASQGYNLNTEAFFGQGTRLTVV.

The chain employs TRBV5-1 and TRBJ2-5; 7 bases are shared with TRBD1. The CDR3 loop spans 16 amino acids. J lost 7 bases, V lost 4 bases, and 16 bases had no gene match. The V gene's germline CDR1 is SGHRS and CDR2 YFSETQ. CDR3 sequence: CASSVEYRGRRGTQYF. In nucleotides, the CDR3 is TGCGCCAGCAGCGTAGAATACAGGGGCCGCCGGGGGACCCAGTACTTC. Based on the CDR3 plus reference TRBV5-1 and TRBJ2-5, the full variable domain is KAGVTQTPRYLIKTRGQQVTLSCSPISGHRSVSWYQQTPGQGLQFLFEYFSETQRNKGNFPGRFSGRQFSNSRSEMNVSTLELGDSALYLCASSVEYRGRRGTQYFGPGTRLLVL.

The rearrangement uses TRBV27 and TRBJ1-5; possible D gene TRBD1, 6 bases. V was cut by 5 bases and J by 1 base, with 9 bases left in between. Germline V gene data show CDR1 as MNHEY and CDR2 as SMNVEV (reference sequence). CDR3 length equals 14 residues. The CDR3 protein is CASSADRSNQPQHF. CDR3 DNA: TGTGCCAGCAGTGCGGACAGAAGCAATCAGCCCCAGCATTTT.

The chain combines TRBV5-1 with TRBJ2-2, with a tentative D call TRBD1 (6 bases). The CDR3 is 16 residues long. Germline V gene sequence: CDR1 SGHRS, CDR2 YFSETQ. V gave up 0 bases and J gave up 2 bases, with 11 bases separating them. The DNA for the CDR3 is TGCGCCAGCAGCTTGGCACAGGGTCTAAACACCGGGGAGCTGTTTTTT. Translating it yields CASSLAQGLNTGELFF.

The rearrangement joins TRBV27 to TRBJ2-7; TRBD1 might be the D (5 bases). V was trimmed by 2 bases and J by 1 base, leaving 12 bases between them. Germline CDR1 reads MNHEY; CDR2 reads SMNVEV (reference sequence). This CDR3 spans 15 amino acids. CDR3 sequence: CASSLQPTASYEQYF. The CDR3 DNA follows: TGTGCCAGCAGTTTACAGCCGACAGCTTCCTACGAGCAGTACTTC.

The rearrangement uses TRBV19 and TRBJ2-7; D is possibly TRBD1 (6 bases). The V end was cut by 3 bases, the J end by 0 bases, with 12 bases between. The CDR3 extends over 15 amino acids. Germline V gene lookup returns CDR1 LNHDA and CDR2 SQIVND (reference sequence). The CDR3 spells CASSIFEDSSYEQYF. For the CDR3, the DNA is TGTGCCAGTAGTATCTTCGAGGACAGCTCCTACGAGCAGTACTTC.

The chain uses TRBV6-6 and TRBJ1-4; D gene unclear. V lost 4 bases and J 7 bases, leaving 10 bases between the germline ends. The CDR3 is 13 amino acids. CDR1 is MNHNY, CDR2 SVGAGI, per germline (reference sequence). This chain's CDR3 is CASSSPGTEKLFF. The CDR3 DNA is TGTGCCAGCAGTTCCCCGGGTACTGAAAAACTGTTTTTT.

V gene TRBV7-9 combines with J gene TRBJ2-2; 9 bases match TRBD1. Germline lookup yields CDR1 SEHNR and CDR2 FQNEAQ (reference sequence). The CDR3 runs to 15 residues. V shed 5 bases, J shed 8 bases, and the junction held 9 bases outside the gene matches. This chain's CDR3 is CASSPRTGDEGELFF. CDR3 coding DNA: TGTGCCAGCAGCCCGAGGACAGGGGATGAGGGGGAGCTGTTTTTT.

The chain joins TRBV7-2 to TRBJ2-7; weak D call: TRBD2 (6 bases). Germline CDR1 is SGHTA and CDR2 is FQGNSA. V was shortened by 5 bases and J by 3 bases, with 23 bases between the two germline ends. The CDR3 sequence is 17 residues long. The CDR3 DNA is TGTGCCAGCAGCCCAAGGGACTCTTTCGGGTCGGGCTACGAGCAGTACTTC. Translated: CASSPRDSFGSGYEQYF. The whole variable domain, remainder taken from reference TRBV7-2 and TRBJ2-7, is GAGVSQSPSNKVTEKGKDVELRCDPISGHTALYWYRQSLGQGLEFLIYFQGNSAPDKSGLPSDRFSAERTGGSVSTLTIQRTQQEDSAVYLCASSPRDSFGSGYEQYFGPGTRLTVT.

The genes are TRBV19 and TRBJ1-1; perhaps TRBD1 as D (6 bases). The CDR3 has 14 residues. Trimming took 3 bases from V and 4 from J, leaving 12 bases between them. Germline lookup yields CDR1 LNHDA and CDR2 SQIVND (reference sequence). DNA for the CDR3: TGTGCCAGTAGTATGTCCGCCAGGGGCACTGAAGCTTTCTTT. This translates into CASSMSARGTEAFF.

The chain is built from TRBV6-5 and TRBJ1-3; perhaps TRBD1 as D (5 bases). There are 15 residues in the CDR3. In germline, CDR1 is MNHEY, CDR2 SVGAGI. V lost 6 bases, J lost 0 bases, and 12 bases lay in between. The CDR3 is CASRDRQFSGNTIYF. The CDR3 DNA sequence: TGTGCCAGCAGGGACCGACAGTTCTCTGGAAACACCATATATTTT.

V is TRBV12-5 and J is TRBJ2-1; the D gene is possibly TRBD1 (5 bases). The CDR3 extends over 14 amino acids. Germline CDR1 and CDR2: LGHNT and FRNRAP. Trimming shortened V by 10 bases and J by 0 bases, and 13 bases separated the two germline ends. CDR3 sequence reads: CATLRGCSYNEQFF. CDR3 nucleotide sequence: TGTGCTACTCTAAGGGGATGCTCCTACAATGAGCAGTTCTTC.

The V gene is TRBV4-1, the J gene TRBJ1-1; D is unclear. The CDR3 runs 16 residues. The ends were cut back, 1 base at V and 4 bases at J, with 16 bases in the middle. The V gene's germline CDR1 is MGHRA and CDR2 YSYEKL. In nucleotides, the CDR3 is TGCGCCAGCAGCCAAGTTAACGGGGTTCGGAGCACTGAAGCTTTCTTT. Protein sequence: CASSQVNGVRSTEAFF.

V and J are TRBV30 and TRBJ2-3, with D tentatively TRBD1 (5 bases). CDR1 and CDR2 (germline): GTSNPN, SVGIG (reference sequence). The CDR3 runs to 15 residues. V lost 3 bases and J lost 1, with 14 bases in between. CDR3 residues: CAWSPGSPGTDTQYF. In DNA form, the CDR3 reads TGTGCCTGGAGCCCAGGGTCTCCTGGCACAGATACGCAGTATTTT.

The chain combines TRBV6-5 with TRBJ2-5; D is possibly TRBD1 (5 bases). The CDR3 totals 15 residues. From germline, CDR1 is MNHEY and CDR2 SVGAGI. V shed 3 bases and J shed 5 bases, with 16 bases lying between them. Written as DNA, the CDR3 is TGTGCCAGCAGTTATGCGCAGGGCCCTCGGGAGACCCAGTACTTC. Its protein product is CASSYAQGPRETQYF.

V usage is TRBV4-1 and J usage is TRBJ1-1; perhaps TRBD1 as D (5 bases). Germline V lookup: CDR1 MGHRA, CDR2 YSYEKL. Between the trimmed V and J ends, which lost 1 base and 0 bases, there was a span of 12 bases. This CDR3 contains 16 residues. In DNA, the CDR3 is TGCGCCAGCAGCCAAGGTGGCCAGGGAATGAACACTGAAGCTTTCTTT. Protein sequence: CASSQGGQGMNTEAFF.

The chain recombines TRBV25-1 with TRBJ1-6, with a tentative D call TRBD1 (6 bases). Germline CDR1 MGHDK, CDR2 SYGVNS. V lost 6 bases and J 5 bases, leaving 11 bases between the germline ends. This CDR3 region has 14 residues. The CDR3 spells CASRRTVNNSPLHF. CDR3 coding DNA: TGTGCCAGCAGAAGGACAGTTAATAATTCACCCCTCCACTTT.

This rearrangement joins TRBV6-1 to TRBJ2-7; D may be TRBD1 (6 bases). V dropped 8 bases and J dropped 3 bases, with 17 bases sitting between them. The CDR3 has 14 residues. CDR1 and CDR2 (germline): MNHNS, SASEGT. As DNA, the CDR3 is TGTGCCAGCGGGAAGGGGGAAGAAATCTACGAGCAGTACTTC. Translation: CASGKGEEIYEQYF.

CDR3 loop: CASSLDRTDTQYF. The CDR3 DNA is TGTGCCAGCAGCTTAGATCGGACAGATACGCAGTATTTT. The chain couples TRBV11-3 to TRBJ2-3; D is undetermined. CDR1 SGHNT and CDR2 YENEEA come from the germline V gene. Trimming left V 0 bases short and J 3 bases short, with 4 bases between. There are 13 residues in the CDR3.

The genes are TRBV18 and TRBJ1-5; 7 positions agree with TRBD1. The germline gives CDR1 KGHSH, CDR2 LQKENI. J lost 1 base, V lost 3 bases, and 6 bases had no gene match. The CDR3 totals 16 residues. The CDR3 DNA sequence: TGTGCCAGCTCACCCAACAGGGGTAAGAGCAATCAGCCCCAGCATTTT. Translation gives CASSPNRGKSNQPQHF.

The genes are TRBV5-1 and TRBJ1-4; tentative D call: TRBD1 (5 bases). The V and J ends lost 0 bases and 8 bases respectively, with 17 bases between them. CDR3 length: 16 residues. The germline CDR1 and CDR2 sequences are SGHRS and YFSETQ. CDR3 region: CASSLAGTGGVEKLFF. DNA of the CDR3: TGCGCCAGCAGCTTGGCAGGGACGGGCGGGGTCGAAAAACTGTTTTTT.

The V call is TRBV6-5, the J call TRBJ1-1; 11 nucleotides match TRBD1. The V segment lost 6 bases and the J segment 1 base; nucleotides outside the gene matches: 4. From germline, CDR1 is MNHEY and CDR2 SVGAGI. This CDR3 has 15 residues. As DNA, the CDR3 is TGTGCCAGCAGCCGGGACAGGGGGGCGAACACTGAAGCTTTCTTT. This translates into CASSRDRGANTEAFF.